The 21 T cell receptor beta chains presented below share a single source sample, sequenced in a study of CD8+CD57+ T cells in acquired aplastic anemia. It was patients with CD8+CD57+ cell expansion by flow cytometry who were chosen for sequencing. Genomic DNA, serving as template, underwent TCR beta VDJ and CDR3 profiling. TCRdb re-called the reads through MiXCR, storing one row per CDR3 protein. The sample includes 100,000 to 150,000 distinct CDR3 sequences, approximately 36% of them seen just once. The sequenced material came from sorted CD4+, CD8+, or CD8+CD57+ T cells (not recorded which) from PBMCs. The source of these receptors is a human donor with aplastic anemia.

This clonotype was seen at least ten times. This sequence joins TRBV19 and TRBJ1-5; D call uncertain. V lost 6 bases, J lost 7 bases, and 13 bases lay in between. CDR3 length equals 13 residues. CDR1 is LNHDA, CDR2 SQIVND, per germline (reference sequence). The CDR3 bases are TGTGCCAGTAGCCAGGCGAGGAGACAGCCCCAGCATTTT. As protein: CASSQARRQPQHF. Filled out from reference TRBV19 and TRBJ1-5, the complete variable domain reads DGGITQSPKYLFRKEGQNVTLSCEQNLNHDAMYWYRQDPGQGLRLIYYSQIVNDFQKGDIAEGYSVSREKKESFPLTVTSAQKNPTAFYLCASSQARRQPQHFGDGTRLSIL.

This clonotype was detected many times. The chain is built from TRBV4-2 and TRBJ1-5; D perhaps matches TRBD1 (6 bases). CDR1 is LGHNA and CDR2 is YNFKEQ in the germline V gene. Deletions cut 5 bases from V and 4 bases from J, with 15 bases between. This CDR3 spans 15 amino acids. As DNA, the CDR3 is TGTGCCAGCAGCTATAGACAGGACGGGAATCAGCCCCAGCATTTT. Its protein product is CASSYRQDGNQPQHF.

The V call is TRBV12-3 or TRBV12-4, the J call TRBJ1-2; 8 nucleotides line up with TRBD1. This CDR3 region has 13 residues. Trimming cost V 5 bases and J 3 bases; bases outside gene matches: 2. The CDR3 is CASSGQGYYGYTF. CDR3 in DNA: TGTGCCAGCAGTGGACAGGGTTACTATGGCTACACCTTC.

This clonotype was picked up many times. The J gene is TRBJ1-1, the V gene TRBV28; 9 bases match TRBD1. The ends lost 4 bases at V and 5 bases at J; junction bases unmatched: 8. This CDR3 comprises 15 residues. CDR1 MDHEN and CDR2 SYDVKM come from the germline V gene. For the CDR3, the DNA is TGTGCCAGCAGTTCCGGGACAGGGAGAGGGACTGAAGCTTTCTTT. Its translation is CASSSGTGRGTEAFF.

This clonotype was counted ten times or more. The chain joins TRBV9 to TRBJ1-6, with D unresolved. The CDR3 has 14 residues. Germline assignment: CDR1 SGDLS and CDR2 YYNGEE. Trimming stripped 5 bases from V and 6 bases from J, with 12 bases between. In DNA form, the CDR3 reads TGTGCCAGCAGTCCCCGGGAGGGTAATTCACCCCTCCACTTT. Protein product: CASSPREGNSPLHF.

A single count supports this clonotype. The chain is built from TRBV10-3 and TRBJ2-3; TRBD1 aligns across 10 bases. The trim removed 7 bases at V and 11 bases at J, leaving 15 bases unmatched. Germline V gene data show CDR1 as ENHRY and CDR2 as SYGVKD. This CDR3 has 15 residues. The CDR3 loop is CAITQTGGSYNEQYF. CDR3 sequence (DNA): TGTGCCATCACCCAGACAGGGGGCTCCTACAATGAGCAGTATTTT.

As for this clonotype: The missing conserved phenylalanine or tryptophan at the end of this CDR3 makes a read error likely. CDR3 residues: CASNRVDTEAFL. CDR3 nucleotides: TGTGCCAGTAACAGGGTTGACACTGAAGCTTTCCTT. This chain links TRBV12-3 or TRBV12-4 with TRBJ1-1; possible D gene TRBD1, 6 bases. This CDR3 has 12 residues. V lost 9 bases and J 3 bases, leaving 11 bases between the germline ends.

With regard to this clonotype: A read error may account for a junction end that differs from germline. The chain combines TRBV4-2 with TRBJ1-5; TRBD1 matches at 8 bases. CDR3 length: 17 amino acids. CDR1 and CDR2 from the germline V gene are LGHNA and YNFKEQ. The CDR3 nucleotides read TGTGCCAGCAGCCAAGACATAGGACAGGGCCCCAATCGGCCCCAGCATTTT. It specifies CASSQDIGQGPNRPQHF.

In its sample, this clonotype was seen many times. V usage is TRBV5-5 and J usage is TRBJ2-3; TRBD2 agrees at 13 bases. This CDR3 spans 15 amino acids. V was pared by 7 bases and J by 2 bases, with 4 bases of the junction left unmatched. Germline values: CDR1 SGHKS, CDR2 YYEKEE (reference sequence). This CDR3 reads CASGGLAGLTDTQYF. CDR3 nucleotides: TGTGCCAGCGGGGGACTAGCGGGGCTCACAGATACGCAGTATTTT.

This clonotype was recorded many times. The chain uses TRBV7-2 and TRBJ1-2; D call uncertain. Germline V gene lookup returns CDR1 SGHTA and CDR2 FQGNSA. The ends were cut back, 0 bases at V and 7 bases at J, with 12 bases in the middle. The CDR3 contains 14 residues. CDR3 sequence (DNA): TGTGCCAGCAGCTTAGCTCCGGGTATCGCTGGCTACACCTTC. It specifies CASSLAPGIAGYTF. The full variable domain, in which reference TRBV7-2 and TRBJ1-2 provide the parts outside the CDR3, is GAGVSQSPSNKVTEKGKDVELRCDPISGHTALYWYRQSLGQGLEFLIYFQGNSAPDKSGLPSDRFSAERTGGSVSTLTIQRTQQEDSAVYLCASSLAPGIAGYTFGSGTRLTVV.

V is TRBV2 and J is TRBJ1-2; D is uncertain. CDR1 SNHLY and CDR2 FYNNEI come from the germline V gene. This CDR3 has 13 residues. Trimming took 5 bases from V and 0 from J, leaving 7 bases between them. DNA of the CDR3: TGTGCCAGCAGTTACAGCGCTAACTATGGCTACACCTTC. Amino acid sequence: CASSYSANYGYTF.

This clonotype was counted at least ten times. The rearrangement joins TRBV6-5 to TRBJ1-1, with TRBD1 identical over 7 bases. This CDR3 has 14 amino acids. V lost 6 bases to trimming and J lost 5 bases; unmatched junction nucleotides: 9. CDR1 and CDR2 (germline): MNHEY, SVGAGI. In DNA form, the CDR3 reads TGTGCCAGCAGCCCGACAGGGTTGGGAACTGAAGCTTTCTTT. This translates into CASSPTGLGTEAFF.

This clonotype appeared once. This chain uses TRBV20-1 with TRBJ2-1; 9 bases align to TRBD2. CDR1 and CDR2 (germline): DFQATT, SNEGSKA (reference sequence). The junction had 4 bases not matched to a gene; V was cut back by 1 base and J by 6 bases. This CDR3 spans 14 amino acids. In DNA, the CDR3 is TGCAGTGCTAGAGGACTAGCGGACTTCAATGAGCAGTTCTTC. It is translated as CSARGLADFNEQFF.

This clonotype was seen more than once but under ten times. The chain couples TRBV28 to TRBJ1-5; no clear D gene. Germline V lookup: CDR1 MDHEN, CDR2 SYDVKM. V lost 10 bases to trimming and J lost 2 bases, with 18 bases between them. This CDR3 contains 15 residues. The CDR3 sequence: CATKKVIGGNQPQHF. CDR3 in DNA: TGTGCCACCAAGAAGGTTATAGGCGGCAATCAGCCCCAGCATTTT.

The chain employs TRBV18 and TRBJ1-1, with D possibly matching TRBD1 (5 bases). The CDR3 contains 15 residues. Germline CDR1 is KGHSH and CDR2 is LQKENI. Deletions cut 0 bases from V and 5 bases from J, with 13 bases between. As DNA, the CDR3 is TGTGCCAGCTCACCACCGGGTAGGGGTAGTACTGAAGCTTTCTTT. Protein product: CASSPPGRGSTEAFF.

CDR3 amino acids: CASSLGTGAGSPLHF. In DNA form, the CDR3 reads TGCGCCAGCAGCTTAGGGACAGGGGCTGGGTCACCCCTCCACTTT. J is TRBJ1-6 and V is TRBV5-1; 10 bases map to TRBD1. J was trimmed by 10 bases and V by 2 bases; bases with no gene match: 6. Per germline, CDR1 SGHRS and CDR2 YFSETQ. The CDR3 has 15 amino acids. Full variable domain (rest looked up from reference TRBV5-1 and TRBJ1-6): KAGVTQTPRYLIKTRGQQVTLSCSPISGHRSVSWYQQTPGQGLQFLFEYFSETQRNKGNFPGRFSGRQFSNSRSEMNVSTLELGDSALYLCASSLGTGAGSPLHFGNGTRLTVT.

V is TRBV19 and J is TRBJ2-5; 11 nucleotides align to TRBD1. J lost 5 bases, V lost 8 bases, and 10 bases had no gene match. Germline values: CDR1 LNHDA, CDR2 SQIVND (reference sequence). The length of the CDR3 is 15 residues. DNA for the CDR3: TGTGCCAGTGGTCCGGGACAGGGGGTCGGGGAGACCCAGTACTTC. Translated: CASGPGQGVGETQYF.

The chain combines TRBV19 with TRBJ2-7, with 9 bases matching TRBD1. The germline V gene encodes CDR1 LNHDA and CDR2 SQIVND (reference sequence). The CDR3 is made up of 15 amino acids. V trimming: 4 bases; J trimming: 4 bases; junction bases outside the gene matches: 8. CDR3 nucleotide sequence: TGTGCCAGTAGTACTTCGGGACAGGGTCGATACGAGCAGTACTTC. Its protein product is CASSTSGQGRYEQYF.

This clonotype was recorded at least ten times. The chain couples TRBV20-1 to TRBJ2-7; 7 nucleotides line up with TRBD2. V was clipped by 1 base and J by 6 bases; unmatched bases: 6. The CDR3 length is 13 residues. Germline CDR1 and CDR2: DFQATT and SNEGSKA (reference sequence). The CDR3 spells CSARAGLGGEQYV. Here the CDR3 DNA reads TGCAGTGCTAGAGCCGGACTAGGCGGCGAGCAGTACGTC.

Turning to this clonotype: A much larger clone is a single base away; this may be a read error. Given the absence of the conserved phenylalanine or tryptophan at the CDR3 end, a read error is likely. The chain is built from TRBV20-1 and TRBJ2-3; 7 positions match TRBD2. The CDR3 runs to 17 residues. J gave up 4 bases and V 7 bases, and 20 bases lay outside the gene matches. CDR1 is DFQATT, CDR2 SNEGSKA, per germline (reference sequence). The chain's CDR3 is CSVGRAGVLGKADTQYL. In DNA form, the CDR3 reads TGCAGTGTGGGGCGGGCGGGGGTGCTTGGCAAGGCAGATACGCAGTATCTT.

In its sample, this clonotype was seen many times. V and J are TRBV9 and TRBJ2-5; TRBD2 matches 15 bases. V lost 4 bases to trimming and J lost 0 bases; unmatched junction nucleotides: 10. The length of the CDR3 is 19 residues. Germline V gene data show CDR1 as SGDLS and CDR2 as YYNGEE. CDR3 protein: CASSTHGTSGGIYQETQYF. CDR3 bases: TGTGCCAGCAGCACGCACGGGACTAGCGGGGGGATTTACCAAGAGACCCAGTACTTC.